A single sample is the source of the 32 T cell receptor beta chains below, sequenced in a study of technical replicates of blood from a few donors. TCRdb keeps only in-frame clones here, not all; method: immunoSEQ multiplex PCR. Counted here are about 93,000 clones, roughly 96% occurring once; the ten biggest clones make up over 0.2%. The sample comprised T cells isolated from PBMCs. All receptors come from a human donor in good health.

This clone has more than one count but fewer than ten. The gene calls are TRBV9 and TRBJ1-1; 9 bases line up with TRBD1. The CDR3 totals 15 residues. Per the germline V gene, CDR1 is SGDLS and CDR2 is YYNGEE. Trimming at V came to 0 bases and at J to 5 bases, leaving 5 bases not matched to a gene. The CDR3 DNA is TGTGCCAGCAGCGTAGCTGGGACAGGGAAAACTGAAGCTTTCTTT. Translating gives CASSVAGTGKTEAFF.

The rearrangement joins TRBV5-6 to TRBJ2-1; TRBD1 matches at 9 bases. CDR1 is SGHDT and CDR2 is YYEEEE in the germline V gene. J gave up 4 bases and V 6 bases, and 5 bases lay outside the gene matches. This CDR3 comprises 14 residues. CDR3 amino acids: CASNPGTGYNEQFF. CDR3 sequence (DNA): TGTGCCAGCAATCCCGGGACAGGGTACAATGAGCAGTTCTTC.

The table lists this clone with a count of one. The rearrangement uses TRBV11-3 and TRBJ2-7; 8 positions agree with TRBD2. V trimming: 0 bases; J trimming: 1 base; junction bases outside the gene matches: 2. The CDR3 has 15 amino acids. CDR1 and CDR2 (germline): SGHNT, YENEEA. The CDR3 DNA reads as TGTGCCAGCAGCTTAGAGCAGCGGGGGTCCTACGAGCAGTACTTC. It translates to CASSLEQRGSYEQYF.

The chain is built from TRBV11-2 and TRBJ2-2; 8 positions agree with TRBD2. The germline CDR1 and CDR2 sequences are SGHAT and FQNNGV. V trimming: 5 bases; J trimming: 4 bases; junction bases outside the gene matches: 9. CDR3 length: 16 residues. Here the CDR3 reads CASSTPFSGITGELFF. The CDR3 nucleotides read TGTGCCAGCAGCACCCCGTTTAGCGGGATCACCGGGGAGCTGTTTTTT. The variable domain in full, completed from reference TRBV11-2 and TRBJ2-2, reads EAGVAQSPRYKIIEKRQSVAFWCNPISGHATLYWYQQILGQGPKLLIQFQNNGVVDDSQLPKDRFSAERLKGVDSTLKIQPAKLEDSAVYLCASSTPFSGITGELFFGEGSRLTVL.

This clone was counted a few times. The chain recombines TRBV6-1 with TRBJ1-3; no clear D. The germline gives CDR1 MNHNS, CDR2 SASEGT. Trimming cost V 2 bases and J 0 bases, with 8 bases left between them. This CDR3 is built from 15 residues. The CDR3 is CASSELAGSGNTIYF. The CDR3 DNA follows: TGTGCCAGCAGTGAACTTGCAGGCTCTGGAAACACCATATATTTT.

The gene calls are TRBV9 and TRBJ1-3; maybe TRBD1 (5 bases). Germline assignment: CDR1 SGDLS and CDR2 YYNGEE. V dropped 0 bases and J dropped 2 bases, with 9 bases sitting between them. CDR3 length: 15 residues. CDR3 protein: CASSVEDITGNTIYF. The CDR3 nucleotides are TGTGCCAGCAGCGTAGAGGACATAACTGGAAACACCATATATTTT.

This clone was observed a few times. V and J are TRBV10-1 and TRBJ2-1, with 10 positions matching TRBD2. CDR1 and CDR2 (germline): WNHNN, SYGVQD (reference sequence). This CDR3 has 13 amino acids. Trimming took 9 bases from V and 6 from J; bases not matched to a gene: 5. The CDR3 loop is CARLAGDSNEQFF. CDR3 bases: TGCGCCAGGCTAGCGGGAGATAGCAATGAGCAGTTCTTC.

This chain connects TRBV5-6 to TRBJ1-5, with a possible D match to TRBD1 (5 bases). Trimming stripped 9 bases from V and 3 bases from J, with 16 bases between. The CDR3 consists of 14 residues. Germline CDR1 is SGHDT and CDR2 is YYEEEE. This CDR3 is CATRGGRVNQPQHF. The CDR3, as DNA: TGTGCCACTCGGGGGGGGAGGGTCAATCAGCCCCAGCATTTT.

This chain connects TRBV19 to TRBJ2-7; a possible D gene is TRBD2 (6 bases). CDR3 size: 13 residues. Trimming took off 2 bases at V and 4 bases at J, with 9 bases between the two ends. Germline CDR1 and CDR2: LNHDA and SQIVND (reference sequence). CDR3 nucleotide sequence: TGTGCCAGTAGTATAACGGGAGCGTACGAGCAGTACTTC. It yields the protein CASSITGAYEQYF.

The chain is built from TRBV5-6 and TRBJ1-2; 7 bases are a match to TRBD1. This CDR3 comprises 12 residues. CDR1 SGHDT and CDR2 YYEEEE come from the germline V gene. J gave up 4 bases and V 7 bases, and 4 bases lay outside the gene matches. CDR3 sequence (DNA): TGTGCCAGCTCGGGACAGTCCTATGGCTACACCTTC. It yields the protein CASSGQSYGYTF.

This clone showed up just once. In DNA, the CDR3 is TGTGCCAGCAGTGGAGAGGGAAGGCAGCCCCAGCATTTT. This encodes CASSGEGRQPQHF. The chain uses TRBV2 and TRBJ1-5, with D unclear. Between the trimmed V and J ends, which lost 4 bases and 7 bases, there was a span of 11 bases. This CDR3 is built from 13 residues. The germline CDR1 and CDR2 sequences are SNHLY and FYNNEI.

The chain has TRBV28 and TRBJ2-7, with 9 bases matching TRBD1. Germline V gene sequence: CDR1 MDHEN, CDR2 SYDVKM. V dropped 4 bases and J dropped 3; count of bases not matched to a gene: 4. CDR3 length: 14 amino acids. CDR3 sequence (DNA): TGTGCCAGCAGTTCCCCGACAGGGGGCTACGAGCAGTACTTC. Translation gives CASSSPTGGYEQYF.

The rearrangement links TRBV7-6 to TRBJ2-7; 8 nucleotides line up with TRBD2. The germline V gene encodes CDR1 SGHVS and CDR2 FNYEAQ. With 2 bases clipped from V and 2 bases from J, the junction kept 5 bases outside the gene matches. The length of the CDR3 is 15 residues. CDR3 amino acids: CASSLQGGGPYEQYF. Written as DNA, the CDR3 is TGTGCCAGCAGCTTACAGGGCGGGGGGCCCTACGAGCAGTACTTC.

The V gene is TRBV5-1, the J gene TRBJ2-1; 8 bases line up with TRBD1. The germline CDR1 and CDR2 sequences are SGHRS and YFSETQ. The CDR3 has 15 amino acids. Losses at the gene ends were 0 bases for V and 5 bases for J; bases not matched to a gene: 4. The DNA of the CDR3 is TGCGCCAGCAGCTTGGGACAGGGGTCCCACAATGAGCAGTTCTTC. Translating gives CASSLGQGSHNEQFF. The variable domain in full, completed from reference TRBV5-1 and TRBJ2-1, reads KAGVTQTPRYLIKTRGQQVTLSCSPISGHRSVSWYQQTPGQGLQFLFEYFSETQRNKGNFPGRFSGRQFSNSRSEMNVSTLELGDSALYLCASSLGQGSHNEQFFGPGTRLTVL.

This chain uses TRBV7-9 with TRBJ1-2; TRBD1 agrees at 12 bases. Germline CDR1 is SEHNR and CDR2 is FQNEAQ (reference sequence). Germline trimming cut 5 bases from V and 6 bases from J; bases unmatched to any gene: 10. CDR3 size: 16 residues. The CDR3 is CASSIRDRGQANGYTF. Here the CDR3 DNA reads TGTGCCAGCAGCATAAGGGACAGGGGGCAAGCCAATGGCTACACCTTC.

In its sample, this clone was seen a few times. The rearrangement links TRBV27 to TRBJ1-5, with D maybe TRBD1 (5 bases). From germline, CDR1 is MNHEY and CDR2 SMNVEV (reference sequence). The ends were cut back, 5 bases at V and 2 bases at J, with 13 bases in the middle. The CDR3 runs 15 residues. In DNA form, the CDR3 reads TGTGCCAGCAGTCTGACAGTTAAAGGCAATCAGCCCCAGCATTTT. Encoded protein: CASSLTVKGNQPQHF.

V and J are TRBV4-1 and TRBJ1-5, with D hard to call. Germline V CDR1 and CDR2: MGHRA, YSYEKL. The CDR3 consists of 15 residues. With 2 bases removed from V and 7 bases from J, the gap between germline ends came to 15 bases. The CDR3 protein is CASSQTRVDKQPQHF. In nucleotides, the CDR3 is TGCGCCAGCAGCCAAACCCGGGTGGATAAGCAGCCCCAGCATTTT.

The chain employs TRBV7-9 and TRBJ2-1; D may be TRBD2 (5 bases). The CDR3 runs to 15 residues. Germline V gene sequence: CDR1 SEHNR, CDR2 FQNEAQ (reference sequence). V lost 1 base and J 1 base, leaving 8 bases between the germline ends. In nucleotides, the CDR3 is TGTGCCAGCAGCTTAGGGAGCGGTTCCTACAATGAGCAGTTCTTC. It specifies CASSLGSGSYNEQFF.

The chain uses TRBV25-1 and TRBJ1-5; 7 bases align to TRBD1. Germline V gene lookup returns CDR1 MGHDK and CDR2 SYGVNS. The CDR3 contains 17 residues. V lost 4 bases and J lost 0; bases outside the gene matches: 9. CDR3 region: CASSASRDSYSNQPQHF. The CDR3 DNA reads as TGTGCCAGCAGTGCAAGCCGGGACAGTTATAGCAATCAGCCCCAGCATTTT.

The chain is built from TRBV4-2 and TRBJ2-7; 13 bases agree with TRBD2. The CDR3 runs 16 residues. Germline lookup yields CDR1 LGHNA and CDR2 YNFKEQ. The trim removed 6 bases at V and 5 bases at J, leaving 10 bases unmatched. This CDR3 is CASRRGLAGVVNEQYF. The CDR3 nucleotides read TGTGCCAGCAGACGAGGACTAGCGGGAGTTGTAAACGAGCAGTACTTC.

This rearrangement joins TRBV5-4 to TRBJ2-7, with 9 bases matching TRBD1. Looked up from germline, CDR1 is SGHNT and CDR2 is YYREEE (reference sequence). This CDR3 comprises 14 residues. With V trimmed by 4 bases and J by 3 bases, 5 bases remained unmatched. The CDR3 loop is CASSPGTGSYEQYF. The CDR3, as DNA: TGTGCCAGCAGCCCCGGGACAGGGAGCTACGAGCAGTACTTC.

J is TRBJ2-1 and V is TRBV15, with 7 bases lining up with TRBD1. CDR3 size: 15 residues. Germline-derived CDR1 and CDR2 are LNHNV and YYDKDF (reference sequence). V trimming: 5 bases; J trimming: 2 bases; junction bases outside the gene matches: 6. The CDR3 coding sequence is TGTGCCACCAGCCCATCGACAGGGACCTACAATGAGCAGTTCTTC. Protein: CATSPSTGTYNEQFF.

The CDR3 here is CASSYSGGRAGNTIYF. The CDR3 region has the DNA TGTGCCAGCAGTTACTCTGGGGGCAGGGCTGGAAACACCATATATTTT. This chain links TRBV6-6 with TRBJ1-3; possible D gene TRBD1, 6 bases. Trimming removed 0 bases at V and 2 bases at J, with 11 bases between. The CDR3 covers 16 residues. Germline CDR1 is MNHNY and CDR2 is SVGAGI (reference sequence).

The chain uses TRBV27 and TRBJ2-5; tentative D call: TRBD1 (5 bases). V was clipped by 8 bases and J by 14 bases, with 27 bases between them. Germline V gives CDR1 MNHEY, CDR2 SMNVEV (reference sequence). CDR3 length: 14 residues. In nucleotides, the CDR3 is TGTGCCAGCGCTCCGAGTCGGACACCCCAAGGGGTCTACTTC. It specifies CASAPSRTPQGVYF.

This chain uses TRBV9 with TRBJ1-1; weak D call: TRBD1 (5 bases). The CDR3 has 15 amino acids. The germline V and J ends were trimmed by 4 bases and 5 bases, with 18 bases remaining between them. Germline V gives CDR1 SGDLS, CDR2 YYNGEE. CDR3 sequence reads: CASSLEGLSSTEAFF. Here the CDR3 DNA reads TGTGCCAGCAGCTTGGAGGGGTTAAGTAGTACTGAAGCTTTCTTT. The full variable domain, rest sourced from reference TRBV9 and TRBJ1-1, is DSGVTQTPKHLITATGQRVTLRCSPRSGDLSVYWYQQSLDQGLQFLIQYYNGEERAKGNILERFSAQQFPDLHSELNLSSLELGDSALYFCASSLEGLSSTEAFFGQGTRLTVV.

In its sample, this clone is medium-sized (0.01 to 0.1%). This chain's CDR3 is CASSYSWGQGYEQYF. The CDR3 DNA sequence: TGTGCCAGCAGTTACTCTTGGGGACAGGGGTACGAGCAGTACTTC. The chain combines TRBV6-5 with TRBJ2-7; the match to TRBD1 covers 10 bases. With V trimmed by 0 bases and J by 4 bases, 3 bases remained unmatched. The CDR3 contains 15 residues. Germline CDR1 reads MNHEY; CDR2 reads SVGAGI.

The count of this clone is one. This chain links TRBV10-3 with TRBJ2-1; 8 bases line up with TRBD2. The CDR3 has 15 residues. Germline V gene sequence: CDR1 ENHRY, CDR2 SYGVKD. With V trimmed by 8 bases and J by 9 bases, 15 bases remained unmatched. The CDR3 DNA reads as TGTGCCATCCAGAAGGGTAGCGGGATAGGAGTTGAGCAGTTCTTC. Its protein product is CAIQKGSGIGVEQFF.

This rearrangement joins TRBV27 to TRBJ1-2, with a possible D match to TRBD1 (5 bases). The length of the CDR3 is 13 residues. CDR1 is MNHEY, CDR2 SMNVEV, per germline (reference sequence). V shed 5 bases and J shed 8 bases, with 15 bases lying between them. The CDR3 protein is CASSAGDAIGYTF. The CDR3 nucleotides are TGTGCCAGCAGTGCGGGGGACGCGATCGGCTACACCTTC.

Written as DNA, the CDR3 is TGCGCCAGCAGCCAAGATGTGGTTTCGATAGCGCCATCCTACGAGCAGTACTTC. Translated, it gives CASSQDVVSIAPSYEQYF. The rearrangement links TRBV4-1 to TRBJ2-7; maybe TRBD2 (5 bases). The CDR3 is 18 residues long. Germline CDR1 and CDR2: MGHRA and YSYEKL. V was clipped by 0 bases and J by 1 base, with 19 bases between them.

The chain joins TRBV7-9 to TRBJ1-2; D not certain. Germline values: CDR1 SEHNR, CDR2 FQNEAQ (reference sequence). Trimming cost V 2 bases and J 6 bases, with 13 bases left between them. The CDR3 extends over 14 amino acids. The CDR3 sequence: CASSLNPGSHGYTF. In DNA form, the CDR3 reads TGTGCCAGCAGCTTAAATCCGGGGAGTCATGGCTACACCTTC.

The rearrangement joins TRBV5-8 to TRBJ2-3; 9 bases line up with TRBD2. The junction had 15 bases not matched to a gene; V was cut back by 9 bases and J by 4 bases. CDR1 SGHTS and CDR2 YDEGEE come from the germline V gene. There are 16 residues in the CDR3. The CDR3 nucleotides are TGTGCCACCCCCCCGGGACTAGCCTGGGTGGCAGATACGCAGTATTTT. This encodes CATPPGLAWVADTQYF.

This clone was seen once. The chain carries TRBV5-4 and TRBJ1-1; D possibly corresponds to TRBD1 (6 bases). V shed 3 bases and J shed 1 base, with 13 bases lying between them. This CDR3 comprises 15 residues. CDR1 and CDR2 (germline): SGHNT, YYREEE (reference sequence). CDR3 nucleotides: TGTGCCAGCAGCTCACCAGAACAGGGGAACACTGAAGCTTTCTTT. Residues: CASSSPEQGNTEAFF.